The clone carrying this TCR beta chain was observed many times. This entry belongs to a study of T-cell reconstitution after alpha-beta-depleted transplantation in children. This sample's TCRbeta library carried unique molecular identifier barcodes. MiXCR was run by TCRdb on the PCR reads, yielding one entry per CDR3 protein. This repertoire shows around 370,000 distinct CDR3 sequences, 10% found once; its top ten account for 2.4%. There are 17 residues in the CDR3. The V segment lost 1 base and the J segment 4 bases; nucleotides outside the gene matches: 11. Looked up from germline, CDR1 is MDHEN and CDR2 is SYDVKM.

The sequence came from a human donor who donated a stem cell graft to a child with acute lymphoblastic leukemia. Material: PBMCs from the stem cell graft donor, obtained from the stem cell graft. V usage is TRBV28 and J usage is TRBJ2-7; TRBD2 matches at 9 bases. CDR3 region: CASSLLWRGGREYEQYF. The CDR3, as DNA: TGTGCCAGCAGTTTATTATGGCGGGGCGGGAGGGAATACGAGCAGTACTTC. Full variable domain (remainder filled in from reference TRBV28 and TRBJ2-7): DVKVTQSSRYLVKRTGEKVFLECVQDMDHENMFWYRQDPGLGLRLIYFSYDVKMKEKGDIPEGYSVSREKKERFSLILESASTNQTSMYLCASSLLWRGGREYEQYFGPGTRLTVT.